The 17 T cell receptor beta chains below come from one sample, sequenced in a study of T cell repertoires in cytomegalovirus infection. The antigens of these receptors remain unknown. TCRdb recomputed calls from the reads with MiXCR, one row per CDR3 protein. The sample contains fewer than 850,000 distinct CDR3 sequences, 25% to 30% of which appear only once. Sequencing used cultured CD8+ T cells from PBMCs, obtained from culture after CMV antigen stimulation. The receptors derive from a human donor in good health (CMV status not recorded). Some clones in this sample may be carry-over from other donors' samples.

The V gene is TRBV12-3 or TRBV12-4, the J gene TRBJ2-7; the match to TRBD1 covers 7 bases. This CDR3 contains 14 residues. J gave up 5 bases and V 4 bases, and 8 bases lay outside the gene matches. CDR3 region: CASSWDRPVDEQYF. The CDR3, as DNA: TGTGCCAGCAGTTGGGACAGACCTGTTGACGAGCAGTACTTC.

This clonotype was counted at least ten times. The chain couples TRBV7-9 to TRBJ1-6; D perhaps matches TRBD1 (5 bases). Per germline, CDR1 SEHNR and CDR2 FQNEAQ (reference sequence). The CDR3 sequence is 13 residues long. Trimming left V 10 bases short and J 7 bases short, with 14 bases between. The CDR3 loop reads CATDSLENSPLHF. DNA of the CDR3: TGTGCCACCGACAGTCTCGAGAATTCACCCCTCCACTTT.

Of note for this clonotype: Relative to the germline gene, one junction end is altered; a read error may explain this. The chain carries TRBV10-1 and TRBJ2-1; 7 bases agree with TRBD1. CDR3 length: 13 amino acids. The V gene's germline CDR1 is WNHNN and CDR2 SYGVQD (reference sequence). The CDR3, as DNA: TGTGCCAGCAGCGAATCAGGGGGCAATGAGCAGTTCTTC. Its translation is CASSESGGNEQFF.

Concerning this clonotype: Just one base apart from a much larger clone, this may be a read error. The chain carries TRBV7-9 and TRBJ1-5, with D possibly being TRBD1 (5 bases). The germline CDR1 and CDR2 sequences are SEHNR and FQNEAQ (reference sequence). The CDR3 has 14 amino acids. The germline V and J ends were trimmed by 5 bases and 7 bases, with 15 bases remaining between them. Here the CDR3 DNA reads TGTGCCAGCAGCCCGAGGGGCAGGGTCCAGCCCCAGCATTTT. It encodes CASSPRGRVQPQHF.

This chain joins TRBV12-3 or TRBV12-4 and TRBJ1-1; D not certain. V was trimmed by 5 bases and J by 6 bases, leaving 19 bases between them. The CDR3 sequence is 15 residues long. The CDR3 DNA is TGTGCCAGCAGTCCCCTTGCGGGATGGTACCCTGAAGCTTTCTTT. Protein product: CASSPLAGWYPEAFF.

The table lists this clonotype with a few counts. J is TRBJ1-2 and V is TRBV7-9; 9 bases line up with TRBD1. Trimming took 1 base from V and 4 from J; bases not matched to a gene: 4. CDR3 length equals 15 residues. Germline V gene data show CDR1 as SEHNR and CDR2 as FQNEAQ (reference sequence). The CDR3 loop reads CASSLGGTGTYGYTF. The CDR3 DNA sequence: TGTGCCAGCAGCTTAGGCGGGACAGGGACCTATGGCTACACCTTC.

This clonotype has only a few counts. The chain links TRBV29-1 to TRBJ2-1; TRBD2 might be the D (5 bases). Per germline, CDR1 SQVTM and CDR2 ANQGSEA. The CDR3 has 12 residues. V was shortened by 6 bases and J by 3 bases, with 9 bases between the two germline ends. The CDR3: CSVNGIYNEQFF. The CDR3, as DNA: TGCAGCGTGAACGGGATCTACAATGAGCAGTTCTTC.

This clonotype was recorded at least ten times. V is TRBV7-9 and J is TRBJ1-1, with D tentatively TRBD1 (6 bases). Germline CDR1 reads SEHNR; CDR2 reads FQNEAQ (reference sequence). The CDR3 spans 14 residues. Trimming took 8 bases from V and 5 from J, leaving 18 bases between them. The CDR3 sequence is CASCRTDLRTEAFF. The CDR3, as DNA: TGTGCCAGCTGTCGGACAGACTTGAGGACTGAAGCTTTCTTT.

This clonotype was seen many times. CDR3 DNA: TGTGCCAGCAGCCCAGGACAGGGGGACTCCAATCAGCCCCAGCATTTT. This translates into CASSPGQGDSNQPQHF. This chain uses TRBV7-9 with TRBJ1-5, with 10 bases that match TRBD1. Germline assignment: CDR1 SEHNR and CDR2 FQNEAQ (reference sequence). V shed 5 bases and J 3 bases; nucleotides not matched to a gene: 7. This CDR3 has 16 residues.

The chain couples TRBV6-5 to TRBJ1-4, with 8 bases identical to TRBD1. The CDR3 is 14 amino acids. Germline CDR1 MNHEY, CDR2 SVGAGI. Germline trimming cut 4 bases from V and 4 bases from J; bases unmatched to any gene: 2. The chain's CDR3 is CASSFGQGNEKLFF. The CDR3 nucleotides are TGTGCCAGCAGTTTCGGACAGGGTAATGAAAAACTGTTTTTT.

The chain carries TRBV5-5 and TRBJ1-1, with 8 nucleotides matching TRBD1. Germline V gene data show CDR1 as SGHKS and CDR2 as YYEKEE (reference sequence). V trimming: 0 bases; J trimming: 0 bases; junction bases outside the gene matches: 10. The CDR3 loop spans 18 amino acids. The CDR3 sequence: CASSLGMIRGHMNTEAFF. The CDR3 DNA reads TGTGCCAGCAGCTTGGGGATGATCAGGGGGCACATGAACACTGAAGCTTTCTTT.

The chain joins TRBV19 to TRBJ2-2; D may be TRBD2 (5 bases). Germline CDR1 reads LNHDA; CDR2 reads SQIVND (reference sequence). Trimming shortened V by 5 bases and J by 9 bases, and 16 bases separated the two germline ends. This CDR3 is built from 14 residues. The CDR3 reads CASSPGSKERELFF. The CDR3 coding sequence is TGTGCCAGTAGTCCGGGGTCTAAGGAGCGGGAGCTGTTTTTT.

The chain is built from TRBV27 and TRBJ1-4; D gene uncertain. Per the germline V gene, CDR1 is MNHEY and CDR2 is SMNVEV (reference sequence). The CDR3 contains 12 residues. Trimming pared 4 bases from V and 12 bases from J, leaving 12 bases between. CDR3 residues: CASSSPSWELFF. CDR3 nucleotide sequence: TGTGCCAGCAGTTCCCCATCATGGGAACTGTTTTTT.

The V call is TRBV19, the J call TRBJ1-5; perhaps TRBD1 as D (5 bases). The V gene lost 8 bases and the J gene lost 6 bases, with 14 bases spanning the gap. The CDR3 has 13 residues. Germline loops: CDR1 LNHDA, CDR2 SQIVND (reference sequence). This CDR3 reads CASSPGPGQPQHF. The CDR3 nucleotides read TGTGCCAGTTCCCCAGGGCCGGGTCAGCCCCAGCATTTT.

This rearrangement joins TRBV7-9 to TRBJ2-3, with TRBD1 matching 10 bases. Germline V gene sequence: CDR1 SEHNR, CDR2 FQNEAQ (reference sequence). The V segment lost 0 bases and the J segment 3 bases; nucleotides outside the gene matches: 3. The CDR3 totals 16 residues. The CDR3 here is CASSLAGDRGTDTQYF. The CDR3 DNA is TGTGCCAGCAGCTTAGCCGGGGACAGGGGAACAGATACGCAGTATTTT.

This clonotype was seen only a few times. The chain has TRBV6-1 and TRBJ2-2; D may be TRBD2 (5 bases). Trimming pared 5 bases from V and 5 bases from J, leaving 12 bases between. Germline CDR1 and CDR2: MNHNS and SASEGT. The CDR3 has 14 residues. CDR3 in DNA: TGTGCCAGCAGTCACTGGTCGGGGACCGGGGAGCTGTTTTTT. It yields the protein CASSHWSGTGELFF.

The V gene is TRBV12-3 or TRBV12-4, the J gene TRBJ1-1; 9 bases agree with TRBD1. This CDR3 is 15 amino acids long. J was trimmed by 2 bases and V by 6 bases; bases with no gene match: 7. The CDR3 sequence is CASRPTGGLNTEAFF. In DNA form, the CDR3 reads TGTGCCAGCAGGCCGACAGGGGGTTTAAACACTGAAGCTTTCTTT.